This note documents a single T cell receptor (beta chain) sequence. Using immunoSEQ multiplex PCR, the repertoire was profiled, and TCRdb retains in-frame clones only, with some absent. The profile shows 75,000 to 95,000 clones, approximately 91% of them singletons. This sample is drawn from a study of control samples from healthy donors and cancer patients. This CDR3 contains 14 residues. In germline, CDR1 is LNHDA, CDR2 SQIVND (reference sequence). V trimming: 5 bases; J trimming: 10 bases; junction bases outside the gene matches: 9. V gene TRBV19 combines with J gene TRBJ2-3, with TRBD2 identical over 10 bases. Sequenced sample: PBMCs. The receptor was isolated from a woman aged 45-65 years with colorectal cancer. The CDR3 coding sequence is TGTGCCAGTAGTGTACTAGCGGGGCCCTGGGCGCAGTATTTT. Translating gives CASSVLAGPWAQYF.